The 5 T cell receptor beta chains below all came from one sample that was sequenced in a study of CD8+CD57+ T cells in acquired aplastic anemia. Whoever was chosen for sequencing had shown CD8+CD57+ cell expansion by flow cytometry. Genomic DNA acted as the template from which TCR beta VDJ combination and CDR3 sequence profiling were carried out. MiXCR, run by TCRdb on the reads, gives a single entry per CDR3 protein. The sample consists of about 180,000 distinct CDR3 sequences, around 50% of them appearing once. Input material: sorted CD4+, CD8+, or CD8+CD57+ T cells (not recorded which) from PBMCs. All receptors derive from a human donor with aplastic anemia.

V usage is TRBV19 and J usage is TRBJ2-7; a possible D gene is TRBD1 (6 bases). CDR3 length equals 15 residues. Germline V gene sequence: CDR1 LNHDA, CDR2 SQIVND (reference sequence). V was cut by 5 bases and J by 0 bases, with 14 bases left in between. The CDR3 here is CASSARTESSYEQYF. Here the CDR3 DNA reads TGTGCCAGTAGTGCGAGGACAGAAAGCTCCTACGAGCAGTACTTC.

V usage is TRBV7-2 and J usage is TRBJ1-1, with D uncertain. This CDR3 contains 10 residues. Trimming stripped 7 bases from V and 12 bases from J, with 12 bases between. In germline, CDR1 is SGHTA, CDR2 FQGNSA. The CDR3 reads CASTDSQSFF. DNA for the CDR3: TGTGCCAGCACCGACTCCCAGTCTTTCTTT.

The chain is built from TRBV13 and TRBJ1-6; 7 nucleotides align to TRBD1. This CDR3 is 15 amino acids long. V lost 4 bases, J lost 5 bases, and 5 bases stayed unmatched. Germline CDR1 PRHDT, CDR2 FYEKMQ (reference sequence). As DNA, the CDR3 is TGTGCCAGCAGCTACGGGACAGCAGATAATTCACCCCTCCACTTT. Amino acids: CASSYGTADNSPLHF.

The chain couples TRBV10-2 to TRBJ2-7, with 8 bases that match TRBD1. Germline V lookup: CDR1 WSHSY, CDR2 SAAADI. V trimming: 7 bases; J trimming: 2 bases; junction bases outside the gene matches: 4. The CDR3 totals 13 residues. CDR3 sequence (DNA): TGCGCCAGCATGGACAGGGCGACCTACGAGCAGTACTTC. Its translation: CASMDRATYEQYF.

This clonotype was detected a few times. V and J are TRBV30 and TRBJ2-1, with 13 bases identical to TRBD2. The CDR3 consists of 16 residues. The V gene's germline CDR1 is GTSNPN and CDR2 SVGIG (reference sequence). Trimming removed 1 base from V and 4 bases from J; junction bases left unmatched: 4. This CDR3 is CAWSGLAGGGYNEQFF. DNA of the CDR3: TGTGCCTGGAGTGGACTAGCGGGGGGAGGTTACAATGAGCAGTTCTTC.